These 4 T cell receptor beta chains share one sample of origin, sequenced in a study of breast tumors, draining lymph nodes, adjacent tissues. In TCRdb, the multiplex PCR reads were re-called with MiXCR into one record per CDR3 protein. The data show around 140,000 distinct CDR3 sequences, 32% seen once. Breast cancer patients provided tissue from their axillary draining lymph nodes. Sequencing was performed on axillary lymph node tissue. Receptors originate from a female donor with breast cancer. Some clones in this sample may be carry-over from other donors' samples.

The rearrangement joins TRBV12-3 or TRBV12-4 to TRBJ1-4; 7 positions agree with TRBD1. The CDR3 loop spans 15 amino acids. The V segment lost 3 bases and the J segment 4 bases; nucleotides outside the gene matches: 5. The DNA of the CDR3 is TGTGCCAGCAGTTTTGGTCAGGGGGATAATGAAAAACTGTTTTTT. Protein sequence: CASSFGQGDNEKLFF.

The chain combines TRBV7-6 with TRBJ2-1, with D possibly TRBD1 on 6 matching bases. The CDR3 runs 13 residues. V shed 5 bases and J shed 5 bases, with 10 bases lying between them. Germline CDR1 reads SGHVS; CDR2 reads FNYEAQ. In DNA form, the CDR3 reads TGTGCCAGCAGCCAGAGGGGGAACAATGAGCAGTTCTTC. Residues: CASSQRGNNEQFF.

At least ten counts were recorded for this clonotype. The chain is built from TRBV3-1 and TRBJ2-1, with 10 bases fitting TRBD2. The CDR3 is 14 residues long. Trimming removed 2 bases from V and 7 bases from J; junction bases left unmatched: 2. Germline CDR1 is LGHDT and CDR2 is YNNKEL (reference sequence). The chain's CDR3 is CASSQLAGVNEQFF. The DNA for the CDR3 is TGTGCCAGCAGCCAACTAGCGGGGGTTAATGAGCAGTTCTTC.

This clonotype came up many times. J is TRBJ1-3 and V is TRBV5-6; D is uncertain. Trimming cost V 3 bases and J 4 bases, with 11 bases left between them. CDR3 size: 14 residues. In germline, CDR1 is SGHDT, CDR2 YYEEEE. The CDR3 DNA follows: TGTGCCAGCAGCTCCATTGGTAGCGGAAACACCATATATTTT. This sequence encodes CASSSIGSGNTIYF.